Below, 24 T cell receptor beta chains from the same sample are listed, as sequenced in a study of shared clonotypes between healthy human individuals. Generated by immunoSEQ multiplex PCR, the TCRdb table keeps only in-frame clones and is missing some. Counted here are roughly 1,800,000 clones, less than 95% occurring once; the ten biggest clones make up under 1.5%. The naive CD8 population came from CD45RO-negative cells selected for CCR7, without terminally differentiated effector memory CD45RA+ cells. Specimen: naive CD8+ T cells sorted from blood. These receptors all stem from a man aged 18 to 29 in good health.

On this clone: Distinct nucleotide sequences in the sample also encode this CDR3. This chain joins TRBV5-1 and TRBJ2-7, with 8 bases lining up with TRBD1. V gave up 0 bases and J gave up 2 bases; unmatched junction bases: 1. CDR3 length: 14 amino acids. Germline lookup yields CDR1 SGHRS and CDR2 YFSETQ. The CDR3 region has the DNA TGCGCCAGCAGCTTGGGCAGGGGGCCCTACGAGCAGTACTTC. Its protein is CASSLGRGPYEQYF.

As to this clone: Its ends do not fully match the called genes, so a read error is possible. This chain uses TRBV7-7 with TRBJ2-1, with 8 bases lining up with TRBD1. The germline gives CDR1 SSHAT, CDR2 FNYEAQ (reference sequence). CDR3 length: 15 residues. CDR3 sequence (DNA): TGTGCTAGCAGCCCGGACAGGGCAAGCTACAATGAGCAGTTCTTC. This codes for CASSPDRASYNEQFF.

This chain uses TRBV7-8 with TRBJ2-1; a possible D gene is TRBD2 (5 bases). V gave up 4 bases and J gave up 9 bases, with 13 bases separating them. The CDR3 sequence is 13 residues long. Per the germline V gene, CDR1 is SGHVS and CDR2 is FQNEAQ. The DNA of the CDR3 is TGTGCCAGCAGCTGGATGACTATCGGTGAGCAGTTCTTC. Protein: CASSWMTIGEQFF.

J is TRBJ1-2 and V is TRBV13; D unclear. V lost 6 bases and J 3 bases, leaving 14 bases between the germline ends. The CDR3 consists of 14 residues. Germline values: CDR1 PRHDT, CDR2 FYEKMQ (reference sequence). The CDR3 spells CASSPPQRDYGYTF. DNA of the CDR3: TGTGCCAGCAGTCCGCCCCAGAGAGACTATGGCTACACCTTC. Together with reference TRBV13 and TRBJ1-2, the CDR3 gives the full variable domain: AAGVIQSPRHLIKEKRETATLKCYPIPRHDTVYWYQQGPGQDPQFLISFYEKMQSDKGSIPDRFSAQQFSDYHSELNMSSLELGDSALYFCASSPPQRDYGYTFGSGTRLTVV.

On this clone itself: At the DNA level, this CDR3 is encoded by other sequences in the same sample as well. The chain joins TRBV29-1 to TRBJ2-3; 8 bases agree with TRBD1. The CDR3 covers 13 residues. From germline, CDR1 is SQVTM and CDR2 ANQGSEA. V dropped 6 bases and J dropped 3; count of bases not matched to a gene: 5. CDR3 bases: TGCAGCGTGGAGACAGGGGCGACAGATACGCAGTATTTT. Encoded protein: CSVETGATDTQYF.

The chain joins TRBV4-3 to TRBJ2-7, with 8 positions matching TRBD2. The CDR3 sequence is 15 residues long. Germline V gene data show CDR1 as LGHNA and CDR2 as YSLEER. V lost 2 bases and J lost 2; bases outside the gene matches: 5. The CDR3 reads CASSQILAGTYEQYF. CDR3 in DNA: TGCGCCAGCAGCCAAATTCTAGCGGGTACCTACGAGCAGTACTTC.

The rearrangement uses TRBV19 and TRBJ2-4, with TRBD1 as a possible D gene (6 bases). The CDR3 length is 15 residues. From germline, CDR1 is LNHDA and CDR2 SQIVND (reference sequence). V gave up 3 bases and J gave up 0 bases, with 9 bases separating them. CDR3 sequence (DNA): TGTGCCAGTAGTATTGGACAGCTAGCCAAAAACATTCAGTACTTC. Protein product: CASSIGQLAKNIQYF.

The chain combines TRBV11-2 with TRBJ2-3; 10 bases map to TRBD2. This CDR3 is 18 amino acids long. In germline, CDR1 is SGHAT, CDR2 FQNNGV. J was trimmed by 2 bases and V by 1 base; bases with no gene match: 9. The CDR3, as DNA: TGTGCCAGCAGCTTAGTGGTCACTAGCGGGGACCCCACAGATACGCAGTATTTT. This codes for CASSLVVTSGDPTDTQYF.

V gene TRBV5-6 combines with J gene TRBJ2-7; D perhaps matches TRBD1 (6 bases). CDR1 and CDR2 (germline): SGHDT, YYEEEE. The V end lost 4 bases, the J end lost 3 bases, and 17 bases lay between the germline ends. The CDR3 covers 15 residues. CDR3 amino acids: CASSPRGISHYEQYF. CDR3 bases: TGTGCCAGCAGCCCAAGGGGGATTTCGCACTACGAGCAGTACTTC.

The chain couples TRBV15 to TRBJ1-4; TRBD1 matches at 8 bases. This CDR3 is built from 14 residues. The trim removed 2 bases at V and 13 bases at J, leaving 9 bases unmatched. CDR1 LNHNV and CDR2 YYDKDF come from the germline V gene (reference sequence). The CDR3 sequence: CATSRPNRGTGLFF. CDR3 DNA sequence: TGTGCCACCAGCAGACCGAACAGGGGGACAGGACTGTTTTTT.

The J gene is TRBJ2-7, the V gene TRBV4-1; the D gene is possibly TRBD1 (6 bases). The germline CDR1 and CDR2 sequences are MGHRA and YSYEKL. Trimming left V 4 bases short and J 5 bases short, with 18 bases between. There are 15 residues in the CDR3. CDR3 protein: CASSRHRDIRDEQYF. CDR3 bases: TGCGCCAGCAGCCGACACCGGGACATAAGGGACGAGCAGTACTTC.

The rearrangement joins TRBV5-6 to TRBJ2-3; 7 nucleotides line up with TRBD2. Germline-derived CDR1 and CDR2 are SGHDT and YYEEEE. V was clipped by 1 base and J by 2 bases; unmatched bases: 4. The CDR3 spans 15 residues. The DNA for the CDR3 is TGTGCCAGCAGCTTGAGACGGGGGGTCACAGATACGCAGTATTTT. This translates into CASSLRRGVTDTQYF.

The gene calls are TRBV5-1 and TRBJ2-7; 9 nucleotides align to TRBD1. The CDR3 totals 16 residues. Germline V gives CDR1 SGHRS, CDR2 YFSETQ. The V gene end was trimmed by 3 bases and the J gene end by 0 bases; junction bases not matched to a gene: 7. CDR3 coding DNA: TGCGCCAGCAGCTCCCCCGGGACAGGGAGCTCCTACGAGCAGTACTTC. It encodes CASSSPGTGSSYEQYF.

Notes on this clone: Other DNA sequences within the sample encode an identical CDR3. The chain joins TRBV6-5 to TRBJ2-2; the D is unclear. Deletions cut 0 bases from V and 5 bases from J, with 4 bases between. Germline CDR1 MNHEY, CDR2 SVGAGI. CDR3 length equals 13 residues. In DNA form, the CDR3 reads TGTGCCAGCAGTTACTCGGGTACCGGGGAGCTGTTTTTT. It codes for CASSYSGTGELFF.

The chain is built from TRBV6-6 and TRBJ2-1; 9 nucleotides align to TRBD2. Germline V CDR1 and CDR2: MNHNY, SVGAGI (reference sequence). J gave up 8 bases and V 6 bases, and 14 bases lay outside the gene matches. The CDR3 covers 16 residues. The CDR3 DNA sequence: TGTGCCAGCAGAAATGCCCCGGGACTAGCAGGCGATGAGCAGTTCTTC. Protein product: CASRNAPGLAGDEQFF.

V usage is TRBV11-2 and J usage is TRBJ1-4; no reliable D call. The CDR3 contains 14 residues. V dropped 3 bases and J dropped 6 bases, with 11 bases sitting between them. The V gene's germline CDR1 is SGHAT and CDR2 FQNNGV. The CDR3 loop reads CASSLIIGDEKLFF. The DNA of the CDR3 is TGTGCCAGCAGCTTGATAATTGGGGATGAAAAACTGTTTTTT.

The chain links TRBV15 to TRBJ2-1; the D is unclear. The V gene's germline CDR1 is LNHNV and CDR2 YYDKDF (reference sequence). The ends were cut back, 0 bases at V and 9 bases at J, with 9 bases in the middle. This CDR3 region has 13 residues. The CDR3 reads CATSRDSLSEQFF. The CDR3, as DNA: TGTGCCACCAGCAGAGATTCGCTGAGTGAGCAGTTCTTC.

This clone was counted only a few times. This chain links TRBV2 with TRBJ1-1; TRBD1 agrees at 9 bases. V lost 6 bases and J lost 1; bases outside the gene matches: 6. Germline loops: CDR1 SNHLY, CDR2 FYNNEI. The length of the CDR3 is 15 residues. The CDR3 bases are TGTGCCAGCAGGTTTGACAGGGGGGGGAACACTGAAGCTTTCTTT. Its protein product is CASRFDRGGNTEAFF.

CDR3 sequence reads: CASSSELADQETQYF. The CDR3 nucleotides read TGTGCCAGCAGCTCCGAACTAGCGGACCAAGAGACCCAGTACTTC. V gene TRBV11-2 combines with J gene TRBJ2-5; 8 bases line up with TRBD2. Trimming cost V 4 bases and J 0 bases; bases outside gene matches: 4. Germline V gene sequence: CDR1 SGHAT, CDR2 FQNNGV. This CDR3 is 15 amino acids long.

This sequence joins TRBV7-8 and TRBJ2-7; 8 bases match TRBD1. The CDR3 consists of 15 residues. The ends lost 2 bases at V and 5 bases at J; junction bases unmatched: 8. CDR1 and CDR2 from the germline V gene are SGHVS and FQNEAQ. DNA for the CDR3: TGTGCCAGCAGCTTATCCACAGGGGGTGTCGACGAGCAGTACTTC. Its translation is CASSLSTGGVDEQYF.

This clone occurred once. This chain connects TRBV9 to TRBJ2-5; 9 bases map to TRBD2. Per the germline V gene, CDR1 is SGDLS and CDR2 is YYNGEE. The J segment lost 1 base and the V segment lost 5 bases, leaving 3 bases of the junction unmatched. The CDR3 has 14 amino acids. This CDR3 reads CASSSTSGQETQYF. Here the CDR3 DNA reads TGTGCCAGCAGTTCGACTAGCGGCCAAGAGACCCAGTACTTC.

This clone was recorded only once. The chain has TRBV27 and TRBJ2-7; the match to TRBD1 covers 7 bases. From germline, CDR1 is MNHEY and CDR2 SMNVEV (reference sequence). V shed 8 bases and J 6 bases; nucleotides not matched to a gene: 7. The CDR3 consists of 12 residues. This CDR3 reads CASGIDRVEQYF. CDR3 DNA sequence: TGTGCCAGCGGCATCGACAGGGTCGAGCAGTACTTC.

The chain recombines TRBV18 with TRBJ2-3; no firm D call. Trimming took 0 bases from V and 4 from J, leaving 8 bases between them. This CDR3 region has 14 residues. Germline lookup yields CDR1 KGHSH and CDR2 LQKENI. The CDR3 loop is CASSPPVGPDTQYF. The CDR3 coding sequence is TGTGCCAGCTCACCACCGGTTGGTCCAGATACGCAGTATTTT. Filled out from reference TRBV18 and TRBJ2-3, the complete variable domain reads NAGVMQNPRHLVRRRGQEARLRCSPMKGHSHVYWYRQLPEEGLKFMVYLQKENIIDESGMPKERFSAEFPKEGPSILRIQQVVRGDSAAYFCASSPPVGPDTQYFGPGTRLTVL.

Written as DNA, the CDR3 is TGTGCCAGCAGCTTGGGTCTAGCATTGTCGTACGAGCAGTACTTC. This gives the protein CASSLGLALSYEQYF. The chain combines TRBV5-4 with TRBJ2-7; a possible D gene is TRBD2 (5 bases). The length of the CDR3 is 15 residues. Trimming stripped 0 bases from V and 4 bases from J, with 14 bases between. The V gene's germline CDR1 is SGHNT and CDR2 YYREEE (reference sequence).